This T cell receptor beta chain came from a study of identical twins' blood T cells. Overall study findings and caveats: Shared CDR3 clonotype counts tracked mainly the product of cloneset sizes.

In germline, CDR1 is SGHDN, CDR2 FVKESK. Trimming took off 2 bases at V and 11 bases at J, with 11 bases between the two ends. The CDR3 contains 12 residues. The three twin pairs were reared together, likely meeting the same infections. This clonotype showed up many times. Antigen specificity is unknown. A previously described protocol, modified, built RNA-based TCR cDNA libraries. In the original workflow: Clonotypes per individual ranged from about 85,000 to nearly 550,000. TCRdb analysed the 5' RACE reads with MiXCR anew, one entry per CDR3 protein. TCRdb, not the original authors, processed these V and J calls. The sample has a few hundred thousand distinct CDR3 sequences; over 25% are singletons.

The sequence derives from a woman between 18 and 49 years old in good health. This rearrangement joins TRBV14 to TRBJ2-3, with a possible D match to TRBD2 (5 bases). Sequencing was done on a sample of PBMCs. DNA for the CDR3: TGTGCCAGCAGCCAATTTTCGGGGAAGCAGTATTTT. This gives the protein CASSQFSGKQYF. Complete variable domain (other parts from reference TRBV14 and TRBJ2-3): EAGVTQFPSHSVIEKGQTVTLRCDPISGHDNLYWYRRVMGKEIKFLLHFVKESKQDESGMPNNRFLAERTGGTYSTLKVQPAELEDSGVYFCASSQFSGKQYFGPGTRLTVL.